A single sample gave rise to the 21 T cell receptor beta chains below, sequenced in a study of T cells in Graves' hyperthyroidism and ophthalmopathy. TCR beta CDR3 region amplification was performed from RNA transcripts. First-round RT-PCR with HTBI primers amplified the TCR CDR3 region. TCRdb redid the calling of the multiplex PCR reads with MiXCR, one entry per CDR3 protein. The table records 380,000 or so distinct CDR3 sequences, approximately 15% of them present only once. Sequencing was done on a sample of blood. The source is a woman aged 30 to 39 with Graves' hyperthyroidism.

This clonotype turned up a few times. J is TRBJ2-2 and V is TRBV12-3 or TRBV12-4, with a tentative D call TRBD2 (5 bases). The CDR3 is made up of 15 amino acids. V shed 7 bases and J shed 3 bases, with 15 bases lying between them. For the CDR3, the DNA is TGTGCCAGCACCCCTGCCAGGACTTACACCGGGGAGCTGTTTTTT. Translation gives CASTPARTYTGELFF.

In its sample, this clonotype was seen many times. V usage is TRBV20-1 and J usage is TRBJ2-7; TRBD2 matches 9 bases. The CDR3 consists of 14 residues. Per germline, CDR1 DFQATT and CDR2 SNEGSKA (reference sequence). Germline trimming cut 3 bases from V and 3 bases from J; bases unmatched to any gene: 6. The CDR3 here is CSARGSGSIYEQYF. CDR3 coding DNA: TGCAGTGCTAGGGGTAGCGGGAGTATCTACGAGCAGTACTTC.

V gene TRBV7-9 combines with J gene TRBJ2-1, with 8 bases lining up with TRBD2. The trim removed 2 bases at V and 8 bases at J, leaving 8 bases unmatched. This CDR3 region has 15 residues. Germline lookup yields CDR1 SEHNR and CDR2 FQNEAQ (reference sequence). For the CDR3, the DNA is TGTGCCAGCAGCTTAAGGGCGGGAGGTTCGGATGAGCAGTTCTTC. Its translation is CASSLRAGGSDEQFF.

This clonotype was observed at least ten times. The rearrangement joins TRBV12-3 or TRBV12-4 to TRBJ2-5; D might be TRBD1 or TRBD2, each matching 7 bases. This CDR3 comprises 14 residues. V was pared by 7 bases and J by 0 bases, with 12 bases between. The CDR3 is CASTGGGYQETQYF. CDR3 DNA: TGTGCCAGCACAGGGGGGGGGTACCAAGAGACCCAGTACTTC.

The chain is built from TRBV11-2 and TRBJ2-7, with D unclear. Trimming left V 4 bases short and J 2 bases short, with 21 bases between. Germline CDR1 and CDR2: SGHAT and FQNNGV. The CDR3 has 17 amino acids. The CDR3 reads CASSSIRSETLPYEQYF. CDR3 sequence (DNA): TGTGCCAGCAGCTCCATAAGGAGCGAAACCCTCCCCTACGAGCAGTACTTC.

CDR3 sequence reads: CASTSGGQFPEAFF. In DNA form, the CDR3 reads TGTGCCAGCACTTCCGGAGGACAGTTCCCTGAAGCTTTCTTT. V usage is TRBV28 and J usage is TRBJ1-1; tentatively, D is TRBD1 (6 bases). V was pared by 7 bases and J by 6 bases, with 18 bases between. Germline CDR1 and CDR2: MDHEN and SYDVKM. This CDR3 comprises 14 residues.

This chain uses TRBV11-2 with TRBJ2-2; D uncertain. V dropped 3 bases and J dropped 7 bases, with 3 bases sitting between them. Per the germline V gene, CDR1 is SGHAT and CDR2 is FQNNGV. The CDR3 length is 11 residues. This CDR3 reads CASSLRGELFF. Written as DNA, the CDR3 is TGTGCCAGCAGCTTGCGCGGGGAGCTGTTTTTT.

This clonotype showed up just a few times. This may stem from a read error, because a much larger clone lies one nucleotide away. The chain couples TRBV6-6 to TRBJ2-7, with D perhaps matching TRBD1 or TRBD2 (6 bases each). This CDR3 spans 14 amino acids. Looked up from germline, CDR1 is MNHNY and CDR2 is SVGAGI (reference sequence). DNA of the CDR3: TGTGCCAGCAGTTACACGGGGGCAACCTACGGGCAGTACTTC. Encoded protein: CASSYTGATYGQYF.

The chain uses TRBV5-4 and TRBJ1-1, with TRBD1 as a possible D gene (6 bases). The CDR3 runs to 16 residues. Germline V CDR1 and CDR2: SGHNT, YYREEE (reference sequence). V shed 4 bases and J shed 0 bases, with 16 bases lying between them. The DNA for the CDR3 is TGTGCCAGCAGCCAAGCCGAGGGACATATGAACACTGAAGCTTTCTTT. It encodes CASSQAEGHMNTEAFF.

This clonotype was observed many times. The rearrangement links TRBV4-3 to TRBJ2-1; 10 bases map to TRBD1. V shed 0 bases and J 5 bases; nucleotides not matched to a gene: 10. The CDR3 loop spans 18 amino acids. The germline V gene encodes CDR1 LGHNA and CDR2 YSLEER. CDR3: CASSQDGPGQGLHNEQFF. CDR3 in DNA: TGCGCCAGCAGCCAAGACGGCCCGGGACAGGGGTTGCACAATGAGCAGTTCTTC.

This clonotype appeared many times. CDR3 protein: CASGTSSQYF. The CDR3 DNA is TGTGCCAGCGGGACAAGCAGCCAGTACTTC. The gene calls are TRBV2 and TRBJ2-5; the D gene is possibly TRBD1 (6 bases). Germline V gene sequence: CDR1 SNHLY, CDR2 FYNNEI. The CDR3 loop spans 10 amino acids. V was shortened by 8 bases and J by 10 bases, with 11 bases between the two germline ends. The complete variable domain, with remaining parts taken from reference TRBV2 and TRBJ2-5, reads EPEVTQTPSHQVTQMGQEVILRCVPISNHLYFYWYRQILGQKVEFLVSFYNNEISEKSEIFDDQFSVERPDGSNFTLKIRSTKLEDSAMYFCASGTSSQYFGPGTRLLVL.

This clonotype has just a few counts. V usage is TRBV6-1 and J usage is TRBJ2-5; TRBD1 aligns across 9 bases. CDR1 MNHNS and CDR2 SASEGT come from the germline V gene. J lost 4 bases, V lost 7 bases, and 7 bases had no gene match. CDR3 length: 14 amino acids. Written as DNA, the CDR3 is TGTGCCAGCATCCCGGGACAGGGAGGAGAGACCCAGTACTTC. Amino acids: CASIPGQGGETQYF.

Comment on this clonotype: This may come from a read error, since a much larger clone is one base off. Lacking the conserved final phenylalanine or tryptophan, this CDR3 likely reflects a read error. V is TRBV20-1 and J is TRBJ1-5; D unclear. V dropped 5 bases and J dropped 2 bases, with 10 bases sitting between them. Germline assignment: CDR1 DFQATT and CDR2 SNEGSKA (reference sequence). This CDR3 has 13 residues. This CDR3 reads CSALTSGNQPQHC. Here the CDR3 DNA reads TGCAGTGCTCTTACCTCGGGCAATCAGCCCCAGCATTGT.

In this sample, this clonotype turned up many times. V usage is TRBV11-2 and J usage is TRBJ1-1, with D hard to call. Trimming removed 2 bases from V and 4 bases from J, with 20 bases in between. The CDR3 has 17 residues. The V gene's germline CDR1 is SGHAT and CDR2 FQNNGV. CDR3 nucleotide sequence: TGTGCCAGCAGCTTAAGTAGATTTGGGAGTGGTAGCACTGAAGCTTTCTTT. It specifies CASSLSRFGSGSTEAFF.

This clonotype was picked up many times. This chain uses TRBV2 with TRBJ2-2; tentative D call: TRBD1 (6 bases). The V gene lost 3 bases and the J gene lost 3 bases, with 11 bases spanning the gap. CDR1 and CDR2 from the germline V gene are SNHLY and FYNNEI. The CDR3 covers 15 residues. Written as DNA, the CDR3 is TGTGCCAGCAGTGACAGGGGCGCTTACACCGGGGAGCTGTTTTTT. The encoded protein is CASSDRGAYTGELFF.

The rearrangement links TRBV9 to TRBJ2-2; a weak D match, TRBD2 (6 bases). The CDR3 extends over 14 amino acids. V dropped 3 bases and J dropped 7 bases, with 13 bases sitting between them. Germline CDR1 and CDR2: SGDLS and YYNGEE. The CDR3 DNA is TGTGCCAGCAGCGCCTTAGGGCGGGGCGGGGAGCTGTTTTTT. Translation gives CASSALGRGGELFF.

This clonotype was seen repeatedly, ten times or more. J is TRBJ2-5 and V is TRBV12-3 or TRBV12-4; D uncertain. The CDR3 has 19 residues. The V end was cut by 7 bases, the J end by 0 bases, with 27 bases between. CDR3 nucleotides: TGTGCCAGCACCTTGTGGGGTGTGGTTCAAAAGACGGACCAAGAGACCCAGTACTTC. It yields the protein CASTLWGVVQKTDQETQYF.

The genes are TRBV4-1 and TRBJ2-1, with 7 bases fitting TRBD1. Germline V gives CDR1 MGHRA, CDR2 YSYEKL. The CDR3 has 11 amino acids. With V trimmed by 5 bases and J by 14 bases, 6 bases remained unmatched. Here the CDR3 reads CASSSRQGEFF. The CDR3 DNA follows: TGCGCCAGCAGCTCCCGACAGGGTGAGTTCTTC.

This clonotype appeared many times. The gene calls are TRBV27 and TRBJ2-3; D perhaps matches TRBD2 (5 bases). The germline V and J ends were trimmed by 3 bases and 2 bases, with 21 bases remaining between them. Germline V gene lookup returns CDR1 MNHEY and CDR2 SMNVEV (reference sequence). The CDR3 is 18 amino acids. The DNA of the CDR3 is TGTGCCAGCAGTTTTGGGCTAACTAGGATCCAGAACACAGATACGCAGTATTTT. Its protein product is CASSFGLTRIQNTDTQYF.

The chain has TRBV30 and TRBJ1-1; D remains ambiguous. Germline lookup yields CDR1 GTSNPN and CDR2 SVGIG (reference sequence). The CDR3 sequence is 12 residues long. The V gene lost 4 bases and the J gene lost 6 bases, with 12 bases spanning the gap. The CDR3: CAWNYGIPEAFF. For the CDR3, the DNA is TGTGCCTGGAATTACGGGATACCTGAAGCTTTCTTT.

This clonotype was detected a few times. DNA of the CDR3: TGCGCCAGCAGCTTGTTCCAGGGTTCAACTAATGAAAAACTGTTTTTT. As protein: CASSLFQGSTNEKLFF. The genes are TRBV5-1 and TRBJ1-4, with a weak D call TRBD1 (5 bases). CDR1 and CDR2 from the germline V gene are SGHRS and YFSETQ. This CDR3 region has 16 residues. V shed 1 base and J shed 0 bases, with 10 bases lying between them.